These 6 T cell receptor beta chains share one sample of origin, sequenced in a study of blood T cell repertoires in COVID-19. The data were produced by immunoSEQ multiplex PCR, yet TCRdb's version contains in-frame clones alone and is incomplete. The sample carries a few hundred thousand clones, 88% recorded once. Sequenced material: PBMCs or T cells enriched from blood (not recorded which). These receptors came from a man aged 25-45 years who had recovered from COVID-19.

The chain recombines TRBV3-1 (or the pseudogene TRBV3-2) with TRBJ1-2; the match to TRBD1 covers 7 bases. This CDR3 is 13 amino acids long. V lost 3 bases, J lost 8 bases, and 6 bases stayed unmatched. Germline V lookup: CDR1 LGHDT, CDR2 YNNKEL (reference sequence). The CDR3 reads CASSQGRGIGYTF. The CDR3 DNA reads as TGTGCCAGCAGCCAGGGCAGGGGGATAGGCTACACCTTC.

The rearrangement links TRBV19 to TRBJ1-1; tentative D call: TRBD1 (5 bases). Deletions cut 6 bases from V and 0 bases from J, with 14 bases between. The CDR3 is 15 amino acids. CDR1 and CDR2 from the germline V gene are LNHDA and SQIVND (reference sequence). Here the CDR3 DNA reads TGTGCCAGTAGCGCTAGGGGCAGGGTGAACACTGAAGCTTTCTTT. It is translated as CASSARGRVNTEAFF.

This chain links TRBV7-2 with TRBJ1-6; D uncertain. This CDR3 contains 14 residues. V was trimmed by 5 bases and J by 10 bases, leaving 15 bases between them. CDR1 and CDR2 (germline): SGHTA, FQGNSA. The CDR3 reads CASSLKGSGSPLHF. The CDR3 DNA is TGTGCCAGCAGCCTAAAAGGGTCGGGATCACCCCTCCACTTT.

J is TRBJ2-5 and V is TRBV24-1, with 12 bases fitting TRBD2. V trimming: 9 bases; J trimming: 5 bases; junction bases outside the gene matches: 9. Germline V lookup: CDR1 KGHDR, CDR2 SFDVKD. The CDR3 extends over 15 amino acids. As DNA, the CDR3 is TGTGCCACCGCCCGGACTAGCGGGGCTGGGGAGACCCAGTACTTC. It yields the protein CATARTSGAGETQYF.

The chain joins TRBV10-1 to TRBJ1-2, with 7 bases aligning to TRBD1. The CDR3 sequence is 13 residues long. CDR1 is WNHNN and CDR2 is SYGVQD in the germline V gene (reference sequence). The junction had 4 bases not matched to a gene; V was cut back by 5 bases and J by 4 bases. The CDR3 region is CASSSQGTYGYTF. DNA of the CDR3: TGCGCCAGCAGTTCACAGGGGACCTATGGCTACACCTTC.

V and J are TRBV7-9 and TRBJ2-1; 8 nucleotides line up with TRBD1. The CDR3 extends over 14 amino acids. J gave up 6 bases and V 5 bases, and 6 bases lay outside the gene matches. Germline V gives CDR1 SEHNR, CDR2 FQNEAQ (reference sequence). This chain's CDR3 is CASSLTDRGNEQFF. The CDR3 DNA reads as TGTGCCAGCAGCCTCACCGACAGGGGCAATGAGCAGTTCTTC.